These T cell receptor beta chains were read from a single sample in a study of blood T cells in healthy people across ages. TCRdb reprocessed the 5' RACE reads via MiXCR and lists one record per CDR3 protein. The data contain 730,000 or so distinct CDR3 sequences, around 40% of them singletons. Sequencing input: blood. The receptors were gathered from a woman aged 55 to 70 in good health. The CDR3 runs from the conserved cysteine through the conserved F or W.

v_gene	j_gene	CDR3aa
TRBV20-1	TRBJ1-5	CSARQMAQPQHF
TRBV20-1	TRBJ2-7	CSARPDPSLTYEQYF
TRBV5-1	NA	CASSLVGQGAVEQYF
TRBV10-2	TRBJ2-7	CASRNGEQYF
TRBV3-1	TRBJ2-7	CASSQLGGAGEQYF
TRBV5-1	TRBJ2-4	CAGSSPGPGIREQYF
TRBV29-1	TRBJ1-5	CSVGQGRQPQHF
TRBV12-3/TRBV12-4	TRBJ1-4	CASSAVGGKLFF
TRBV27	TRBJ1-2	CASSRQQGNYGYTF
TRBV21-1	TRBJ2-5	CASSQGGTSLETQYF
TRBV6-5	TRBJ1-1	CASSYSGVVSEAFF
TRBV10-3	TRBJ2-3	CAISVTESSTDTQYF
TRBV6-5	TRBJ2-6	CAIHRVSGANVLTF
TRBV5-1	TRBJ2-3	CASSWGSGTGTDTQYF
TRBV4-1	TRBJ2-7	CASSQDPGRVSAYEQYF
TRBV6-6	TRBJ2-3	CASSYSSSGGGDMQYF
TRBV5-1	TRBJ2-3	CASSKAQETDTQYF
TRBV28	TRBJ2-3	CASSTLQTGTQGTQYF
TRBV6-6	TRBJ2-1	CASSYSSAAYNEQFF
TRBV6-2/TRBV6-3	TRBJ2-6	CASGTTQGIGSGANVLTF
TRBV7-2	TRBJ2-1	CASSPTSGTSYNEQFF
TRBV7-3	TRBJ2-2	CASSKSQGYTGELFF
TRBV24-1	TRBJ2-1	CATSDGLAGEFNEQFF
TRBV7-6	TRBJ1-6	CASSSGGQGGSPLHF
TRBV12-3/TRBV12-4	TRBJ2-7	CASSAAQDIGNEQYF
TRBV20-1	TRBJ1-1	CSAPGRGEAFF
TRBV6-1	NA	CASSEDPGVVSYEQYF
TRBV27	TRBJ1-2	CASSLQGSRGGYTF
TRBV27	TRBJ2-7	CASSHGQGAPRYF
TRBV7-9	TRBJ2-3	CASSFISGDTDTQYF